The 26 T cell receptor beta chains below all came from one sample that was sequenced in a study of T cells in Graves' hyperthyroidism and ophthalmopathy. What was amplified from RNA transcripts were TCR beta CDR3 regions. First-round RT-PCR of the TCR CDR3 relied on the HTBI primer set. MiXCR was run by TCRdb on the multiplex PCR reads, yielding one entry per CDR3 protein. The sample lists more than 250,000 distinct CDR3 sequences, about 15% seen once, with over 25% in the top ten. Sequencing was done on a sample of blood. These receptors all come from a woman between 50 and 59 years old with Graves' hyperthyroidism that later progressed to Graves' ophthalmopathy.

This clonotype has a count of ten or more. The chain uses TRBV30 and TRBJ2-5; D possibly corresponds to TRBD2 (6 bases). Trimming took off 0 bases at V and 5 bases at J, with 19 bases between the two ends. This CDR3 region has 16 residues. Germline CDR1 GTSNPN, CDR2 SVGIG (reference sequence). The CDR3 DNA reads as TGTGCCTGGAGTGTTCCGGCCGCAGGGAGGTGGGAGACCCAGTACTTC. Encoded protein: CAWSVPAAGRWETQYF.

This clonotype was detected ten times or more. The rearrangement uses TRBV18 and TRBJ2-5; D possibly matches TRBD1 or TRBD2 (5 bases each). CDR1 KGHSH and CDR2 LQKENI come from the germline V gene. This CDR3 has 15 residues. Trimming cost V 2 bases and J 3 bases, with 13 bases left between them. This CDR3 is CASSPGTKSEETQYF. The CDR3 coding sequence is TGTGCCAGCTCACCAGGGACGAAATCCGAAGAGACCCAGTACTTC.

Ten or more counts support this clonotype. The chain is built from TRBV14 and TRBJ2-1; 7 bases are a match to TRBD1. Germline CDR1 SGHDN, CDR2 FVKESK. Unmatched junction bases numbered 3, after V lost 6 bases and J lost 4 bases. The CDR3 is made up of 13 amino acids. CDR3 sequence: CASRDREYNEQFF. The CDR3 coding sequence is TGTGCCAGCAGAGACAGGGAATACAATGAGCAGTTCTTC.

The chain links TRBV15 to TRBJ2-5; 8 nucleotides line up with TRBD2. From germline, CDR1 is LNHNV and CDR2 YYDKDF (reference sequence). CDR3 length equals 15 residues. Losses at the gene ends were 2 bases for V and 13 bases for J; bases not matched to a gene: 15. The CDR3 coding sequence is TGTGCCACCAGCAGATTAAACTCGGGACTAGATGTGGTGTACTTC. Its protein is CATSRLNSGLDVVYF.

V is TRBV20-1 and J is TRBJ2-7; D unresolved. The CDR3 extends over 11 amino acids. V dropped 5 bases and J dropped 3 bases, with 8 bases sitting between them. Germline V gene lookup returns CDR1 DFQATT and CDR2 SNEGSKA (reference sequence). The CDR3 region has the DNA TGCAGTGCTTCGTCACTCTACGAGCAGTACTTC. Translating gives CSASSLYEQYF.

This clonotype was recorded at least ten times. CDR3 sequence: CASSPTRWIWARSYEQYF. The CDR3 nucleotides read TGTGCCAGCAGTCCAACCAGGTGGATCTGGGCTCGGTCCTACGAGCAGTACTTC. The chain combines TRBV6-1 with TRBJ2-7, with D unclear. The CDR3 has 18 residues. Germline V gene lookup returns CDR1 MNHNS and CDR2 SASEGT. V shed 5 bases and J shed 1 base, with 24 bases lying between them.

This clonotype has a count of ten or more. The rearrangement uses TRBV6-5 and TRBJ2-7, with D tentatively TRBD1 (5 bases). This CDR3 has 16 amino acids. The V and J ends lost 0 bases and 2 bases respectively, with 14 bases between them. Germline-derived CDR1 and CDR2 are MNHEY and SVGAGI. This chain's CDR3 is CASSYSSYAGTYEQYF. The CDR3 DNA reads TGTGCCAGCAGTTACTCATCGTATGCAGGGACCTACGAGCAGTACTTC.

Many counts were recorded for this clonotype. This rearrangement joins TRBV6-2 or TRBV6-3 to TRBJ2-7, with D perhaps TRBD1 (5 bases). Trimming cost V 1 base and J 5 bases, with 15 bases left between them. The germline V gene has CDR1 MNHEY and CDR2 SVGEGT. This CDR3 region has 15 residues. DNA of the CDR3: TGTGCCAGCAGTTACTTTCGGGCAGGGAACAACGAGCAGTACTTC. It translates to CASSYFRAGNNEQYF.

This clonotype occurred many times. Written as DNA, the CDR3 is TGTGCCAGCAGTTTATCGATAACCCGGGTCGAGCAGTTCTTC. Amino acid sequence: CASSLSITRVEQFF. The chain links TRBV27 to TRBJ2-1; unclear D gene. Germline V CDR1 and CDR2: MNHEY, SMNVEV (reference sequence). This CDR3 comprises 14 residues. V gave up 0 bases and J gave up 10 bases, with 13 bases separating them.

This clonotype was counted at least ten times. The chain is built from TRBV28 and TRBJ2-3, with 7 nucleotides matching TRBD2. The CDR3 has 14 residues. Germline V gene data show CDR1 as MDHEN and CDR2 as SYDVKM. The V segment lost 6 bases and the J segment 0 bases; nucleotides outside the gene matches: 3. The CDR3 nucleotides are TGTGCCAGCAGGACTAGCTTTAGCACAGATACGCAGTATTTT. This sequence encodes CASRTSFSTDTQYF.

This clonotype was seen at least ten times. V is TRBV7-8 and J is TRBJ2-5; 7 bases match TRBD1. V trimming: 5 bases; J trimming: 2 bases; junction bases outside the gene matches: 8. CDR1 and CDR2 from the germline V gene are SGHVS and FQNEAQ. The CDR3 loop spans 15 amino acids. The DNA for the CDR3 is TGTGCCAGCAGCAGAGGTCGGACAGGACAAGAGACCCAGTACTTC. It translates to CASSRGRTGQETQYF. Using reference TRBV7-8 and TRBJ2-5 for the parts outside the CDR3, the full variable domain is GAGVSQSPRYKVAKRGQDVALRCDPISGHVSLFWYQQALGQGPEFLTYFQNEAQLDKSGLPSDRFFAERPEGSVSTLKIQRTQQEDSAVYLCASSRGRTGQETQYFGPGTRLLVL.

This clonotype has only one observation. The chain joins TRBV18 to TRBJ2-6, with D possibly TRBD2 on 7 matching bases. The CDR3 contains 18 residues. V was clipped by 2 bases and J by 0 bases, with 14 bases between them. In germline, CDR1 is KGHSH, CDR2 LQKENI. CDR3 sequence: CASSPGAGAASGANVLTF. In DNA form, the CDR3 reads TGTGCCAGCTCACCAGGCGCGGGGGCGGCCTCTGGGGCCAACGTCCTGACTTTC.

This clonotype was detected ten times or more. The chain links TRBV3-1 to TRBJ2-7; D not certain. The germline gives CDR1 LGHDT, CDR2 YNNKEL (reference sequence). This CDR3 has 15 residues. Trimming left V 0 bases short and J 2 bases short, with 11 bases between. CDR3 DNA sequence: TGTGCCAGCAGCCAAGACCCCCGGCCTCCCTACGAGCAGTACTTC. This codes for CASSQDPRPPYEQYF.

This clonotype was recorded at least ten times. The chain has TRBV12-3 or TRBV12-4 and TRBJ2-3; 11 bases match TRBD2. The CDR3 is 21 amino acids. Trimming removed 6 bases from V and 1 base from J; junction bases left unmatched: 21. Here the CDR3 reads CASSPHPMTSGTFSRTDTQYF. The CDR3 DNA is TGTGCCAGCAGCCCCCACCCCATGACTAGCGGGACCTTCAGTCGCACAGATACGCAGTATTTT.

The sample holds a few counts of this clonotype. V is TRBV28 and J is TRBJ1-2; weak D call: TRBD1 (6 bases). This CDR3 is 13 amino acids long. In germline, CDR1 is MDHEN, CDR2 SYDVKM. V dropped 7 bases and J dropped 8 bases, with 17 bases sitting between them. CDR3 in DNA: TGTGCCAGCACCGTGGGAGGGGGGCTAGGCTACACCTTC. As protein: CASTVGGGLGYTF.

On this clonotype itself: One end of the junction fails to match germline, which may point to a read error. The V call is TRBV5-6, the J call TRBJ2-7; weak D call: TRBD2 (5 bases). The CDR3 is 15 amino acids. Germline V gives CDR1 SGHDT, CDR2 YYEEEE. The CDR3 nucleotides are TGTGCCAGCAGCTTTGCCGGAGGTGGGCACTACGAGCAGTACTTT. Its protein is CASSFAGGGHYEQYF.

This clonotype showed up just a few times. The chain carries TRBV7-9 and TRBJ1-5; 7 nucleotides align to TRBD1. With V trimmed by 6 bases and J by 5 bases, 7 bases remained unmatched. CDR3 length: 14 residues. CDR1 SEHNR and CDR2 FQNEAQ come from the germline V gene (reference sequence). The CDR3 is CASSTGVLDQPQHF. CDR3 sequence (DNA): TGTGCCAGCAGTACAGGGGTTTTGGATCAGCCCCAGCATTTT.

This clonotype was counted only a few times. V is TRBV6-1 and J is TRBJ2-5; D not certain. CDR3 size: 14 residues. V was trimmed by 2 bases and J by 5 bases, leaving 12 bases between them. Germline CDR1 and CDR2: MNHNS and SASEGT. CDR3 nucleotides: TGTGCCAGCAGTGAAACCCTAACCCCCGAGACCCAGTACTTC. Its protein is CASSETLTPETQYF.

In this sample, this clonotype turned up a few times. The chain carries TRBV10-3 and TRBJ2-2, with D perhaps matching TRBD1 (6 bases). The CDR3 length is 18 residues. Germline V gene sequence: CDR1 ENHRY, CDR2 SYGVKD. Trimming removed 3 bases at V and 6 bases at J, with 23 bases between. The CDR3 coding sequence is TGTGCCATCAGTGAACTGACAGGCCTTTCCTCGGTTTCCGGGGAGCTGTTTTTT. Translating gives CAISELTGLSSVSGELFF.

The chain employs TRBV6-5 and TRBJ2-1; 14 bases align to TRBD2. The V and J ends lost 0 bases and 4 bases, in that order; junction bases with no gene match: 8. The CDR3 spans 19 residues. Germline values: CDR1 MNHEY, CDR2 SVGAGI. CDR3 residues: CASSYSGTSGSYPYNEQFF. CDR3 in DNA: TGTGCCAGCAGTTACTCGGGGACTAGCGGGAGTTATCCGTACAATGAGCAGTTCTTC.

This clonotype was observed many times. V gene TRBV18 combines with J gene TRBJ2-7; tentative D call: TRBD1 (6 bases). The CDR3 is made up of 14 amino acids. V lost 0 bases and J lost 6, with 12 bases in between. Germline V lookup: CDR1 KGHSH, CDR2 LQKENI. CDR3 DNA: TGTGCCAGCTCACCACCGTTGGACAGAAGCGAGCAGTACTTC. This encodes CASSPPLDRSEQYF. The variable domain in full, completed from reference TRBV18 and TRBJ2-7, reads NAGVMQNPRHLVRRRGQEARLRCSPMKGHSHVYWYRQLPEEGLKFMVYLQKENIIDESGMPKERFSAEFPKEGPSILRIQQVVRGDSAAYFCASSPPLDRSEQYFGPGTRLTVT.

This clonotype was seen ten or more times. CDR3 coding DNA: TGCAGTGCTAGGGACAGGACCTATGGCTACACCTTC. This codes for CSARDRTYGYTF. The chain uses TRBV20-1 and TRBJ1-2, with TRBD1 identical over 7 bases. The V segment lost 3 bases and the J segment 4 bases; nucleotides outside the gene matches: 2. This CDR3 contains 12 residues. CDR1 is DFQATT, CDR2 SNEGSKA, per germline (reference sequence).

This clonotype was seen repeatedly, ten times or more. This chain uses TRBV7-6 with TRBJ1-5; D unresolved. This CDR3 comprises 13 residues. Trimming pared 8 bases from V and 5 bases from J, leaving 13 bases between. Germline V gives CDR1 SGHVS, CDR2 FNYEAQ. This chain's CDR3 is CASGVGPDQPQHF. CDR3 in DNA: TGTGCCAGCGGTGTAGGGCCCGATCAGCCCCAGCATTTT.

DNA of the CDR3: TGCAGTGCTAGAGATCTGAGGCGGGCAGGGAACACTGAAGCTTTCTTT. Translation gives CSARDLRRAGNTEAFF. The rearrangement joins TRBV20-1 to TRBJ1-1, with unresolved D. The length of the CDR3 is 16 residues. Between the trimmed V and J ends, which lost 0 bases and 1 base, there was a span of 15 bases. Germline assignment: CDR1 DFQATT and CDR2 SNEGSKA (reference sequence).

This clonotype was observed a single time. The CDR3 DNA sequence: TGTGCCAGCAGCGAGCAGGGGCTAGGTGTTACCGGGGAGCTGTTTTTT. Its protein is CASSEQGLGVTGELFF. The rearrangement uses TRBV9 and TRBJ2-2; D is possibly TRBD1 (6 bases). The CDR3 is 16 amino acids. The germline V gene has CDR1 SGDLS and CDR2 YYNGEE. Trimming left V 3 bases short and J 5 bases short, with 17 bases between.

This clonotype was observed at least ten times. V usage is TRBV19 and J usage is TRBJ1-1; D is ambiguous. CDR1 and CDR2 (germline): LNHDA, SQIVND (reference sequence). V lost 11 bases to trimming and J lost 0 bases, with 13 bases between them. The CDR3 has 13 residues. The CDR3 here is CAVSSGLNTEAFF. In DNA form, the CDR3 reads TGTGCCGTGTCGTCCGGGTTGAACACTGAAGCTTTCTTT.